This T cell receptor beta chain emerged from a study of siplizumab effects on memory and regulatory T cells. The authors kept the mixed lymphocyte reaction cells in coculture at 37°C for over five days. The table lists this clone with a count of one. Its antigen is still unknown. Some clones are missing from TCRdb's copy, which holds only in-frame ones; the method was immunoSEQ multiplex PCR. The sample contains about 3,400 clones, roughly 53% of which appear only once. Findings and limits, study-wide: Controls had more than 25% Treg-derived mappable alloreactive CD4+ clones on average, versus around 64% with siplizumab. Tregs that proliferated in siplizumab cultures did not have their suppressive function confirmed.

Sequenced input: CFSE-low (dividing) CD4+ T cells sorted from an allogeneic mixed lymphocyte reaction. This receptor was identified in a human donor in good health; the cells came from an allogeneic mixed lymphocyte reaction.

This CDR3 is CASSDSGLGYEQYF. The CDR3 coding sequence is TGTGCCAGCAGTGACAGTGGTTTGGGCTACGAGCAGTACTTC. The rearrangement links TRBV6-5 to TRBJ2-7, with D perhaps matching TRBD1 (5 bases). From germline, CDR1 is MNHEY and CDR2 SVGAGI. The CDR3 is made up of 14 amino acids. Trimming took off 5 bases at V and 3 bases at J, with 14 bases between the two ends.